The next 30 T cell receptor beta chains were all read from a single sample in a study of blood T cells in healthy people across ages. Alongside a J-beta primer mix, a sample-barcoded 5' primer served in a second PCR lasting about 7 to 11 cycles. In TCRdb, the 5' RACE reads were re-called with MiXCR into one record per CDR3 protein. The sample records around 1,000,000 distinct CDR3 sequences, about 23% being singletons. These records were also assigned to another study, of T cells of mothers and their children.

The specimen sequenced was blood. The receptors here all came from a girl aged 2-10 years in good health.

The chain carries TRBV7-9 and TRBJ1-1; 7 positions match TRBD1. The germline gives CDR1 SEHNR, CDR2 FQNEAQ (reference sequence). Losses at the gene ends were 5 bases for V and 3 bases for J; bases not matched to a gene: 9. CDR3 length: 15 amino acids. The CDR3 nucleotides are TGTGCCAGCAGCGTCCCCCAGGGGGGGTACACTGAAGCTTTCTTT. Its protein product is CASSVPQGGYTEAFF. Supplemented by reference TRBV7-9 and TRBJ1-1, the full variable domain reads DTGVSQNPRHKITKRGQNVTFRCDPISEHNRLYWYRQTLGQGPEFLTYFQNEAQLEKSRLLSDRFSAERPKGSFSTLEIQRTEQGDSAMYLCASSVPQGGYTEAFFGQGTRLTVV.

J is TRBJ1-1 and V is TRBV7-8; D gene unclear. V was shortened by 5 bases and J by 1 base, with 17 bases between the two germline ends. CDR3 length: 16 amino acids. Germline-derived CDR1 and CDR2 are SGHVS and FQNEAQ. DNA of the CDR3: TGTGCCAGCAGCCAAGTAATGGGCAGGCGGAACACTGAAGCTTTCTTT. Translated, it gives CASSQVMGRRNTEAFF. Full variable domain (outside the CDR3, taken from reference TRBV7-8 and TRBJ1-1): GAGVSQSPRYKVAKRGQDVALRCDPISGHVSLFWYQQALGQGPEFLTYFQNEAQLDKSGLPSDRFFAERPEGSVSTLKIQRTQQEDSAVYLCASSQVMGRRNTEAFFGQGTRLTVV.

The V gene is TRBV12-3 or TRBV12-4, the J gene TRBJ2-5, with D hard to call. The CDR3 is made up of 14 amino acids. The V end lost 6 bases, the J end lost 5 bases, and 16 bases lay between the germline ends. The CDR3 coding sequence is TGTGCCAGCAGCTCCCGCGCTAGTCCGGAGACCCAGTACTTC. The encoded protein is CASSSRASPETQYF.

The chain carries TRBV7-3 and TRBJ2-1; 10 bases agree with TRBD2. Germline CDR1 reads SGHTA; CDR2 reads FQGTGA. The CDR3 is 15 amino acids. V lost 1 base and J lost 9; bases outside the gene matches: 6. CDR3 amino acids: CASSLIAGGNPEQFF. DNA of the CDR3: TGTGCCAGCAGCTTAATAGCGGGAGGCAATCCTGAGCAGTTCTTC.

This chain uses TRBV9 with TRBJ1-4; TRBD1 matches at 7 bases. CDR3 length: 17 amino acids. Germline CDR1 and CDR2: SGDLS and YYNGEE. With V trimmed by 4 bases and J by 7 bases, 16 bases remained unmatched. In DNA, the CDR3 is TGTGCCAGCAGCCTCGACCCCGGGACAGAAAGAGGTGAAAAACTGTTTTTT. It codes for CASSLDPGTERGEKLFF.

This sequence joins TRBV29-1 and TRBJ2-1, with 10 nucleotides matching TRBD2. Trimming at V came to 7 bases and at J to 5 bases, leaving 8 bases not matched to a gene. Germline V gives CDR1 SQVTM, CDR2 ANQGSEA. The CDR3 extends over 14 amino acids. The CDR3 protein is CSASIGLADNEQFF. Here the CDR3 DNA reads TGCAGCGCTTCTATAGGACTAGCGGACAATGAGCAGTTCTTC.

V is TRBV19 and J is TRBJ2-4; no clear D gene. Trimming pared 7 bases from V and 0 bases from J, leaving 10 bases between. The CDR3 is 14 amino acids. Germline V gives CDR1 LNHDA, CDR2 SQIVND (reference sequence). Here the CDR3 DNA reads TGTGCCAGTACGCCTGAGGAAGCCAAAAACATTCAGTACTTC. It is translated as CASTPEEAKNIQYF.

This clonotype was detected a few times. The V and J genes are TRBV12-3 or TRBV12-4 and TRBJ2-5; D gene ambiguous. V was pared by 2 bases and J by 7 bases, with 8 bases between. The CDR3 covers 12 residues. The DNA of the CDR3 is TGTGCCAGCAGTTTACGGTGGGGGACCCAGTACTTC. It encodes CASSLRWGTQYF.

The V and J genes are TRBV4-3 and TRBJ2-5; the D gene is possibly TRBD2 (5 bases). The assigned J gene may be wrong: the sequence end matches TRBJ2-7 better. This CDR3 contains 14 residues. Germline CDR1 is LGHNA and CDR2 is YSLEER. This CDR3 reads CASSQDHSGYEQYF. In DNA, the CDR3 is TGCGCCAGCAGCCAAGATCACAGCGGATACGAGCAGTACTTC.

V and J are TRBV20-1 and TRBJ1-1; D not resolved. This CDR3 is built from 14 residues. Germline lookup yields CDR1 DFQATT and CDR2 SNEGSKA (reference sequence). The V end lost 1 base, the J end lost 8 bases, and 17 bases lay between the germline ends. The CDR3 bases are TGCAGTGCTAGAGGTCTTACGGGTCCCTACGAAGCTTTCTTT. Amino acids: CSARGLTGPYEAFF.

This clonotype was detected a few times. The chain links TRBV20-1 to TRBJ1-2, with unresolved D. With 3 bases removed from V and 4 bases from J, the gap between germline ends came to 15 bases. This CDR3 comprises 14 residues. Germline V gene sequence: CDR1 DFQATT, CDR2 SNEGSKA (reference sequence). The CDR3 sequence is CSARGAGRFYGYTF. Here the CDR3 DNA reads TGCAGTGCTAGGGGTGCGGGCCGTTTCTATGGCTACACCTTC.

V usage is TRBV2 and J usage is TRBJ2-1; 7 nucleotides align to TRBD2. The J call may be faulty, since TRBJ2-5 better matches the DNA end. The germline gives CDR1 SNHLY, CDR2 FYNNEI. The CDR3 spans 14 residues. The CDR3 reads CASIGGRGQETQYF. CDR3 in DNA: TGTGCCAGCATCGGAGGGAGGGGACAAGAGACCCAGTACTTC.

This clonotype turned up a few times. The chain is built from TRBV7-2 and TRBJ2-3; 7 nucleotides match TRBD1. The V and J ends lost 2 bases and 2 bases, in that order; junction bases with no gene match: 7. Germline assignment: CDR1 SGHTA and CDR2 FQGNSA. The CDR3 has 16 residues. Written as DNA, the CDR3 is TGTGCCAGCAGCTTACAGCCCGGGACAGACACAGATACGCAGTATTTT. Protein product: CASSLQPGTDTDTQYF.

In its sample, this clonotype was seen many times. The chain is built from TRBV6-2 or TRBV6-3 and TRBJ2-5; D is perhaps TRBD1 or TRBD2 (5 bases each). CDR3 length: 11 residues. Germline values: CDR1 MNHEY, CDR2 SVGEGT. Between the trimmed V and J ends, which lost 5 bases and 7 bases, there was a span of 8 bases. The CDR3 is CASSPGATQYF. The DNA for the CDR3 is TGTGCCAGCAGTCCCGGGGCGACCCAGTACTTC.

The chain employs TRBV5-5 and TRBJ2-1; 9 positions match TRBD1. CDR1 is SGHKS, CDR2 YYEKEE, per germline (reference sequence). The CDR3 is 15 residues long. The V segment lost 0 bases and the J segment 4 bases; nucleotides outside the gene matches: 2. CDR3 sequence (DNA): TGTGCCAGCAGCTTGGGACAGGGGGGATACAATGAGCAGTTCTTC. It encodes CASSLGQGGYNEQFF.

This clonotype was seen once. This rearrangement joins TRBV2 to TRBJ1-5; unclear D gene. Germline CDR1 and CDR2: SNHLY and FYNNEI. The CDR3 totals 14 residues. Between the trimmed V and J ends, which lost 4 bases and 0 bases, there was a span of 7 bases. This CDR3 reads CASSAEYSNQPQHF. DNA of the CDR3: TGTGCCAGCAGTGCGGAATATAGCAATCAGCCCCAGCATTTT.

The chain is built from TRBV4-2 and TRBJ2-4; tentatively, D is TRBD2 (5 bases). The CDR3 is made up of 18 amino acids. The V and J ends lost 0 bases and 1 base respectively, with 16 bases between them. Germline CDR1 LGHNA, CDR2 YNFKEQ. The CDR3 loop reads CASSQEFLGEGAKNIQYF. DNA for the CDR3: TGTGCCAGCAGCCAAGAATTTCTAGGCGAGGGCGCCAAAAACATTCAGTACTTC.

This sequence joins TRBV5-8 and TRBJ2-1; D is ambiguous. Germline CDR1 is SGHTS and CDR2 is YDEGEE. Deletions cut 4 bases from V and 12 bases from J, with 14 bases between. The CDR3 consists of 12 residues. CDR3 nucleotide sequence: TGTGCCAGCAGCCCACTCGGCCCTCGGCAGTTCTTC. It yields the protein CASSPLGPRQFF. Full variable domain (missing parts from reference TRBV5-8 and TRBJ2-1): EAGVTQSPTHLIKTRGQQATLRCSPISGHTSVYWYQQALGLGLQFLLWYDEGEERNRGNFPPRFSGRQFPNYSSELNVNALELEDSALYLCASSPLGPRQFFGPGTRLTVL.

For this clonotype: One junction end does not reproduce the germline sequence, and a read error may be involved. The chain is built from TRBV18 and TRBJ1-2; D perhaps matches TRBD1 (5 bases). Germline-derived CDR1 and CDR2 are KGHSH and LQKENI. The CDR3 sequence is 14 residues long. The CDR3 DNA reads TGTGTCAGCTCACCTTCGACAGAGTTTTATGGCTACACCTTC. It yields the protein CVSSPSTEFYGYTF.

The genes are TRBV29-1 and TRBJ1-1; possible D gene TRBD1, 5 bases. V lost 4 bases and J lost 3, with 12 bases in between. Germline lookup yields CDR1 SQVTM and CDR2 ANQGSEA. The length of the CDR3 is 13 residues. CDR3 in DNA: TGCAGCGTTGGACGGGGCCGGCACACTGAAGCTTTCTTT. This gives the protein CSVGRGRHTEAFF.

The chain joins TRBV7-3 to TRBJ2-1; 8 bases fit TRBD2. The J call is uncertain, as TRBJ2-5 better fits the DNA end. The CDR3 is 15 residues long. Germline CDR1 SGHTA, CDR2 FQGTGA. CDR3 residues: CASSSLTGGGETQYF. The DNA of the CDR3 is TGTGCCAGCAGCTCGCTAACGGGAGGGGGAGAGACCCAGTACTTC.

The chain uses TRBV28 and TRBJ2-7; 9 nucleotides align to TRBD1. The CDR3 runs 13 residues. Unmatched junction bases numbered 1, after V lost 2 bases and J lost 5 bases. Germline assignment: CDR1 MDHEN and CDR2 SYDVKM. CDR3 amino acids: CASSLRTGDEQYF. The DNA for the CDR3 is TGTGCCAGCAGTTTAAGGACAGGGGACGAGCAGTACTTC.

The chain combines TRBV7-6 with TRBJ2-5, with D perhaps being TRBD1 or TRBD2 (5 bases each). The CDR3 runs 14 residues. Trimming stripped 5 bases from V and 7 bases from J, with 17 bases between. The V gene's germline CDR1 is SGHVS and CDR2 FNYEAQ. The CDR3 coding sequence is TGTGCCAGCAGCGCGAACGGGGCCCATGGGACCCAGTACTTC. This gives the protein CASSANGAHGTQYF. Looking up the rest from reference TRBV7-6 and TRBJ2-5 gives the full variable domain: GAGVSQSPRYKVTKRGQDVALRCDPISGHVSLYWYRQALGQGPEFLTYFNYEAQQDKSGLPNDRFSAERPEGSISTLTIQRTEQRDSAMYRCASSANGAHGTQYFGPGTRLLVL.

J is TRBJ1-2 and V is TRBV9, with D possibly TRBD1 on 6 matching bases. V lost 4 bases to trimming and J lost 4 bases, with 14 bases between them. The CDR3 spans 14 residues. Germline CDR1 is SGDLS and CDR2 is YYNGEE. The CDR3 DNA is TGTGCCAGCAGCACCGGGGGGGCCTTCTATGGCTACACCTTC. Protein sequence: CASSTGGAFYGYTF.

This clonotype has a handful of counts. The chain joins TRBV12-3 or TRBV12-4 to TRBJ2-1; TRBD2 aligns across 7 bases. The DNA end favors TRBJ2-7, so the J call may be wrong. The CDR3 is 15 amino acids. The CDR3 DNA follows: TGTGCCAGCAGCCCTACAGCGGGGATTTCCTACGAGCAGTACTTC. Its translation is CASSPTAGISYEQYF.

This clonotype showed up just a few times. V usage is TRBV12-3 or TRBV12-4 and J usage is TRBJ2-5; D is perhaps TRBD2 (6 bases). The J call may not be correct, given that the DNA end is closer to TRBJ2-1. CDR3 size: 15 residues. The CDR3 nucleotides read TGTGCCAGCAGTTTAGCGGGCGGGATCTCGAATGAGCAGTTCTTC. It is translated as CASSLAGGISNEQFF.

This clonotype turned up a few times. This chain links TRBV7-2 with TRBJ2-1; D may be TRBD2 (6 bases). Germline V gene lookup returns CDR1 SGHTA and CDR2 FQGNSA. The CDR3 runs 16 residues. V was shortened by 3 bases and J by 7 bases, with 19 bases between the two germline ends. The CDR3, as DNA: TGTGCCAGCAGCTTCCGCAGGGATCGGGGGAGGAATGAGCAGTTCTTC. Amino acid sequence: CASSFRRDRGRNEQFF.

This clonotype has only a few counts. Germline and junction disagree at one end, which may indicate a read error. V gene TRBV3-1 combines with J gene TRBJ1-1, with 8 nucleotides matching TRBD1. The CDR3 is 12 residues long. CDR1 LGHDT and CDR2 YNNKEL come from the germline V gene (reference sequence). For the CDR3, the DNA is TGTGCCAGCAGCCAAGAAGGGGACAGGATGGGGTTT. It translates to CASSQEGDRMGF.

V is TRBV7-9 and J is TRBJ2-7; D is undetermined. The CDR3 is 15 amino acids. V was trimmed by 5 bases and J by 0 bases, leaving 14 bases between them. Germline assignment: CDR1 SEHNR and CDR2 FQNEAQ (reference sequence). Here the CDR3 DNA reads TGTGCCAGCAGCCCCCACACCGGCTACTCCTACGAGCAGTACTTC. It yields the protein CASSPHTGYSYEQYF.

This clonotype occurred many times. The chain has TRBV4-3 and TRBJ2-7; D unclear. There are 13 residues in the CDR3. The V end was cut by 0 bases, the J end by 0 bases, with 3 bases between. Germline V gene data show CDR1 as LGHNA and CDR2 as YSLEER. CDR3 region: CASSQDSSYEQYF. CDR3 coding DNA: TGCGCCAGCAGCCAAGACAGCTCCTACGAGCAGTACTTC.